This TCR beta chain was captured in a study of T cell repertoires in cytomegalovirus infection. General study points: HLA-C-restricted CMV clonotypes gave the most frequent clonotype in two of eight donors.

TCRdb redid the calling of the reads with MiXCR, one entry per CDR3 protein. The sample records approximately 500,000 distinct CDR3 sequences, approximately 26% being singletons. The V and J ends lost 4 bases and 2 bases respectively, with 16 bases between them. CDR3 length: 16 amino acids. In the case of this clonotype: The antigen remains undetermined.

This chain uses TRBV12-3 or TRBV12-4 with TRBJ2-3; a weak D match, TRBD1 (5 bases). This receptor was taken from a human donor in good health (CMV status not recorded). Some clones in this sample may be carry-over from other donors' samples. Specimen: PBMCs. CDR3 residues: CASSSPPDRNTDTQYF. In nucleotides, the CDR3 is TGTGCCAGCAGTTCCCCCCCCGACAGAAACACAGATACGCAGTATTTT.